Following are 2 T cell receptor beta chains from one sample sequenced in a study of T cell clones after liver transplantation. Only in-frame clones appear in the TCRdb table, and some are missing; sequencing was by immunoSEQ multiplex PCR. The table has more than 65,000 clones, about 80% seen once; the top ten hold 0.79%. This sample comprised CD4+ T cells from blood, obtained 12 months after liver transplant. All receptors come from a human patient who received a liver transplant. The graft donor may have given rise to some T cells.

Concerning this clone itself: An end of the junction does not agree with germline; a read error may underlie this. This sequence joins TRBV7-7 and TRBJ2-2, with TRBD1 matching over 10 bases. The V gene's germline CDR1 is SSHAT and CDR2 FNYEAQ (reference sequence). The CDR3 totals 14 residues. The CDR3, as DNA: TGTGCTAGCAGGACAGGGGGAAGCACCGGGGAGCTGTTTTTT. It translates to CASRTGGSTGELFF. The full variable domain, rest sourced from reference TRBV7-7 and TRBJ2-2, is GAGVSQSPRYKVTKRGQDVTLRCDPISSHATLYWYQQALGQGPEFLTYFNYEAQPDKSGLPSDRFSAERPEGSISTLTIQRTEQRDSAMYRCASRTGGSTGELFFGEGSRLTVL.

This clone was seen only a few times. This chain connects TRBV7-2 to TRBJ1-1; D gene ambiguous. Trimming took 5 bases from V and 0 from J, leaving 16 bases between them. Germline CDR1 reads SGHTA; CDR2 reads FQGNSA. CDR3 length: 16 residues. For the CDR3, the DNA is TGTGCCAGCAGCCTTTGGAACTCCCTAATGAACACTGAAGCTTTCTTT. It is translated as CASSLWNSLMNTEAFF.